One and the same sample provided the 21 T cell receptor beta chains below, sequenced in a study of OX40 agonist ivuxolimab in advanced cancers. Sequenced by immunoSEQ multiplex PCR; TCRdb stores in-frame clones only, minus some. The sample holds around 92,000 clones; approximately 93% are singletons and the top ten take 0.15% to 0.2%. The sample in question was CD4+ or CD8+ T cells sorted from blood, obtained in a trial of the OX40 agonist ivuxolimab. Source of these receptors: an adult with an advanced solid tumor such as melanoma, head and neck, liver or kidney cancer.

The rearrangement uses TRBV30 and TRBJ2-1; 8 nucleotides agree with TRBD1. The CDR3 length is 13 residues. The V gene's germline CDR1 is GTSNPN and CDR2 SVGIG (reference sequence). V lost 3 bases, J lost 5 bases, and 3 bases stayed unmatched. The CDR3 region has the DNA TGTGCCTGGAGGGGGGACAGGCACAATGAGCAGTTCTTC. As protein: CAWRGDRHNEQFF. Combining the CDR3 with reference TRBV30 and TRBJ2-1 gives the whole variable domain SQTIHQWPATLVQPVGSPLSLECTVEGTSNPNLYWYRQAAGRGLQLLFYSVGIGQISSEVPQNLSASRPQDRQFILSSKKLLLSDSGFYLCAWRGDRHNEQFFGPGTRLTVL.

V gene TRBV4-3 combines with J gene TRBJ2-6; D is ambiguous. Germline lookup yields CDR1 LGHNA and CDR2 YSLEER. The germline V and J ends were trimmed by 4 bases and 0 bases, with 22 bases remaining between them. The CDR3 totals 20 residues. This CDR3 reads CASSPTALQGLISGANVLTF. The CDR3 coding sequence is TGCGCCAGCAGCCCGACCGCCTTACAAGGTTTAATCTCTGGGGCCAACGTCCTGACTTTC.

A note on this clone: This sample also contains other DNA sequences that code for the same CDR3. The chain has TRBV18 and TRBJ2-1; D not resolved. Trimming pared 4 bases from V and 8 bases from J, leaving 6 bases between. The V gene's germline CDR1 is KGHSH and CDR2 LQKENI. This CDR3 contains 11 residues. CDR3 region: CASSQGDEQFF. The CDR3 DNA reads TGTGCCAGCTCACAGGGTGATGAGCAGTTCTTC.

The V and J genes are TRBV10-3 and TRBJ1-4; no reliable D call. CDR3 size: 13 residues. Germline V gene data show CDR1 as ENHRY and CDR2 as SYGVKD. V lost 0 bases and J 13 bases, leaving 12 bases between the germline ends. DNA for the CDR3: TGTGCCATCAGTGAGTCGGAAAGGGAGGGACTGTTTTTT. This gives the protein CAISESEREGLFF.

As DNA, the CDR3 is TGTGCCAGCAGTTCCGGGTCCCTAGCGGCATACAATGAGCAGTTCTTC. It specifies CASSSGSLAAYNEQFF. The J gene is TRBJ2-1, the V gene TRBV9; 7 bases match TRBD2. The CDR3 length is 16 residues. The V segment lost 5 bases and the J segment 4 bases; nucleotides outside the gene matches: 12. CDR1 is SGDLS and CDR2 is YYNGEE in the germline V gene.

Here the CDR3 DNA reads TGTGCCAGCAGCGGGGCGGGAGCCTATGGCTACACCTTC. Translation: CASSGAGAYGYTF. The chain recombines TRBV27 with TRBJ1-2, with a possible D match to TRBD1 (5 bases). Germline CDR1 is MNHEY and CDR2 is SMNVEV (reference sequence). V lost 6 bases, J lost 4 bases, and 12 bases lay in between. This CDR3 comprises 13 residues.

The chain has TRBV5-4 and TRBJ2-5; 11 bases fit TRBD2. V shed 0 bases, J shed 5 bases, and the junction held 3 bases outside the gene matches. CDR1 and CDR2 (germline): SGHNT, YYREEE (reference sequence). The CDR3 extends over 15 amino acids. The CDR3 bases are TGTGCCAGCAGCTTGGCTAGCGGGGGGCCGGAGACCCAGTACTTC. Its translation is CASSLASGGPETQYF.

This chain uses TRBV6-6 with TRBJ2-7; 12 bases agree with TRBD2. There are 15 residues in the CDR3. Per the germline V gene, CDR1 is MNHNY and CDR2 is SVGAGI (reference sequence). V lost 4 bases, J lost 2 bases, and 3 bases stayed unmatched. The CDR3 DNA is TGTGCCAGCAGTTCTAGGACTAGCGGGGCCTACGAGCAGTACTTC. This gives the protein CASSSRTSGAYEQYF.

The CDR3 reads CASSYSTRAYEQYF. In DNA, the CDR3 is TGTGCCAGCAGTTACTCGACCAGGGCCTACGAGCAGTACTTC. The chain joins TRBV6-5 to TRBJ2-7, with D possibly being TRBD1 (5 bases). CDR1 is MNHEY, CDR2 SVGAGI, per germline. The CDR3 consists of 14 residues. V was clipped by 0 bases and J by 2 bases, with 8 bases between them.

V usage is TRBV2 and J usage is TRBJ1-2; 7 bases fit TRBD1. Germline V gene lookup returns CDR1 SNHLY and CDR2 FYNNEI. V lost 5 bases to trimming and J lost 5 bases; unmatched junction nucleotides: 17. The CDR3 is 17 amino acids. The CDR3 reads CASSRGRDRKGVYGYTF. For the CDR3, the DNA is TGTGCCAGCAGTCGAGGGAGGGACAGAAAGGGGGTTTATGGCTACACCTTC.

This chain connects TRBV30 to TRBJ2-1, with D possibly being TRBD1 or TRBD2 (5 bases each). The germline gives CDR1 GTSNPN, CDR2 SVGIG (reference sequence). The V end lost 2 bases, the J end lost 16 bases, and 12 bases lay between the germline ends. The length of the CDR3 is 10 residues. CDR3 sequence (DNA): TGTGCCTGGAGTCGGGACCGGGCATTCTTC. Protein sequence: CAWSRDRAFF.

The genes are TRBV5-1 and TRBJ2-2; D may correspond to TRBD1 or TRBD2 (5 bases each). Per the germline V gene, CDR1 is SGHRS and CDR2 is YFSETQ. The CDR3 is 15 amino acids. Trimming stripped 3 bases from V and 0 bases from J, with 9 bases between. CDR3 nucleotides: TGCGCCAGCAGCTCCGGGACGGCGAACACCGGGGAGCTGTTTTTT. This codes for CASSSGTANTGELFF.

The V gene is TRBV7-8, the J gene TRBJ1-1; D is undetermined. Trimming shortened V by 2 bases and J by 1 base, and 5 bases separated the two germline ends. This CDR3 spans 13 amino acids. The germline V gene has CDR1 SGHVS and CDR2 FQNEAQ. For the CDR3, the DNA is TGTGCCAGCAGCTTAAGAGAGAACACTGAAGCTTTCTTT. Protein sequence: CASSLRENTEAFF.

V gene TRBV4-2 combines with J gene TRBJ2-5; D ambiguous. Trimming stripped 1 base from V and 5 bases from J, with 8 bases between. Germline CDR1 is LGHNA and CDR2 is YNFKEQ. This CDR3 has 13 amino acids. The CDR3: CASSQGRSETQYF. CDR3 coding DNA: TGTGCCAGCAGCCAAGGGAGATCTGAGACCCAGTACTTC.

The chain combines TRBV4-3 with TRBJ2-3; 11 nucleotides align to TRBD2. Trimming cost V 6 bases and J 4 bases; bases outside gene matches: 6. The germline gives CDR1 LGHNA, CDR2 YSLEER. The length of the CDR3 is 15 residues. As DNA, the CDR3 is TGCGCCAGCAGACGGCTAGCGGGAGGCCCAGATACGCAGTATTTT. This translates into CASRRLAGGPDTQYF.

V gene TRBV5-1 combines with J gene TRBJ2-2, with TRBD2 as a possible D gene (6 bases). The CDR3 loop spans 17 amino acids. CDR1 and CDR2 (germline): SGHRS, YFSETQ. The germline V and J ends were trimmed by 0 bases and 6 bases, with 18 bases remaining between them. Here the CDR3 DNA reads TGCGCCAGCAGCTTGGCCTCCGGGAGCGGCGGGGCCGGGGAGCTGTTTTTT. It translates to CASSLASGSGGAGELFF.

J is TRBJ2-1 and V is TRBV28, with TRBD1 as a possible D gene (6 bases). The CDR3 covers 14 residues. V was shortened by 6 bases and J by 7 bases, with 16 bases between the two germline ends. Germline CDR1 is MDHEN and CDR2 is SYDVKM. The CDR3 spells CASSRTWGQNEQFF. DNA of the CDR3: TGTGCCAGCAGCCGAACCTGGGGACAAAATGAGCAGTTCTTC.

The chain joins TRBV7-3 to TRBJ1-1; the D is unclear. The CDR3 is made up of 14 amino acids. Germline V gives CDR1 SGHTA, CDR2 FQGTGA. Trimming pared 6 bases from V and 0 bases from J, leaving 11 bases between. Here the CDR3 DNA reads TGTGCCAGCAGACCGGACGGCTTGAACACTGAAGCTTTCTTT. Translated, it gives CASRPDGLNTEAFF.

This rearrangement joins TRBV19 to TRBJ2-7; D gene ambiguous. The germline CDR1 and CDR2 sequences are LNHDA and SQIVND (reference sequence). This CDR3 is 15 amino acids long. V lost 5 bases to trimming and J lost 6 bases, with 20 bases between them. The CDR3 region is CASSPRLATNGEQYF. The CDR3 region has the DNA TGTGCCAGTAGTCCTAGACTGGCTACCAACGGCGAGCAGTACTTC.

The chain combines TRBV7-9 with TRBJ2-1; TRBD2 agrees at 7 bases. This CDR3 contains 15 residues. The V and J ends lost 5 bases and 4 bases, in that order; junction bases with no gene match: 8. Germline V CDR1 and CDR2: SEHNR, FQNEAQ (reference sequence). The CDR3 DNA is TGTGCCAGCAGCCCTCGACTAGCCCTATACAATGAGCAGTTCTTC. This translates into CASSPRLALYNEQFF.

The chain carries TRBV5-1 and TRBJ2-5; D remains ambiguous. V was pared by 0 bases and J by 5 bases, with 5 bases between. The CDR3 is made up of 12 amino acids. CDR1 is SGHRS, CDR2 YFSETQ, per germline. CDR3 residues: CASSLAGETQYF. In nucleotides, the CDR3 is TGCGCCAGCAGCTTGGCTGGGGAGACCCAGTACTTC.